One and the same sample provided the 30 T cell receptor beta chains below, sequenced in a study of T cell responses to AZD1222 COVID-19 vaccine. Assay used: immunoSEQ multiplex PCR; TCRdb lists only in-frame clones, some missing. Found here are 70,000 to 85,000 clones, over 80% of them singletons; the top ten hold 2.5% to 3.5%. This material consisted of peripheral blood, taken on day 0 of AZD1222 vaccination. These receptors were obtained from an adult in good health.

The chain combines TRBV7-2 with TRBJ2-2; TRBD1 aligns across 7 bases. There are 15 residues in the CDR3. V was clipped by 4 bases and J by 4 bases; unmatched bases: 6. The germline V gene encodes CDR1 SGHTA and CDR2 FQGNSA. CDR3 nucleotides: TGTGCCAGCAGCTCGACAGGGTTGAGCACCGGGGAGCTGTTTTTT. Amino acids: CASSSTGLSTGELFF. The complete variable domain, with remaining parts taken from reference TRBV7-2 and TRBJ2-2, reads GAGVSQSPSNKVTEKGKDVELRCDPISGHTALYWYRQSLGQGLEFLIYFQGNSAPDKSGLPSDRFSAERTGGSVSTLTIQRTQQEDSAVYLCASSSTGLSTGELFFGEGSRLTVL.

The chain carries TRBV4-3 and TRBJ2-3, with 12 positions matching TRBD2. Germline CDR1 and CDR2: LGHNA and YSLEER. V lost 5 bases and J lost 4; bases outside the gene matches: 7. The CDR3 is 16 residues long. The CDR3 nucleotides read TGCGCCAGCAGCGCCGCTAGCGGGGGGGCTTCAGATACGCAGTATTTT. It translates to CASSAASGGASDTQYF.

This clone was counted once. In nucleotides, the CDR3 is TGCGCCAGCAGCCAAGACCCCCCGACGGATTCACCCCTCCACTTT. Amino acid sequence: CASSQDPPTDSPLHF. The V gene is TRBV4-3, the J gene TRBJ1-6; D unclear. Looked up from germline, CDR1 is LGHNA and CDR2 is YSLEER. Trimming shortened V by 0 bases and J by 8 bases, and 11 bases separated the two germline ends. CDR3 length equals 15 residues.

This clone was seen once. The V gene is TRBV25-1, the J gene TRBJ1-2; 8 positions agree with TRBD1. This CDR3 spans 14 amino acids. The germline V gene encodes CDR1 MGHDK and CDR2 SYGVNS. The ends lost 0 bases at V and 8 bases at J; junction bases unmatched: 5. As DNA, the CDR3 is TGTGCCAGCAGTGAATATCAGGGGGCTGGGGGCTACACCTTC. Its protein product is CASSEYQGAGGYTF.

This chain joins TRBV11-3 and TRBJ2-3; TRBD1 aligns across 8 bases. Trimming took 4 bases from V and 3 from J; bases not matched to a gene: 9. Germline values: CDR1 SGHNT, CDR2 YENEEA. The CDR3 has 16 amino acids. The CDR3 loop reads CASSSRTGRMTDTQYF. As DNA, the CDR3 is TGTGCCAGCAGCTCCCGGACAGGGAGAATGACAGATACGCAGTATTTT.

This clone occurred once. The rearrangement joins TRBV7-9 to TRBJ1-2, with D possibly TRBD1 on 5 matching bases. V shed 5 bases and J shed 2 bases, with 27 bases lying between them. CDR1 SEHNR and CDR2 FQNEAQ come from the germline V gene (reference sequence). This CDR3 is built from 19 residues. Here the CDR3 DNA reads TGTGCCAGCAGCCCCCGTGGTTGGGACTACGAACCGCCCAACTATGGCTACACCTTC. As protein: CASSPRGWDYEPPNYGYTF.

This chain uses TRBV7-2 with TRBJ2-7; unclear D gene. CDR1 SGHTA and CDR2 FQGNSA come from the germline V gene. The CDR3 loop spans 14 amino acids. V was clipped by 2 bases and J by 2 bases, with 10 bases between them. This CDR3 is CASSLSPYPYEQYF. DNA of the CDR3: TGTGCCAGCAGCTTATCTCCTTATCCCTACGAGCAGTACTTC.

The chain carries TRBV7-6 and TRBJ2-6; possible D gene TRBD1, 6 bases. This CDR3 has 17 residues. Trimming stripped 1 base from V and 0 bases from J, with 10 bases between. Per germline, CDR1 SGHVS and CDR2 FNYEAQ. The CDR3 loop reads CASSLGRQASGANVLTF. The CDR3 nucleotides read TGTGCCAGCAGCTTAGGGCGACAGGCCTCTGGGGCCAACGTCCTGACTTTC.

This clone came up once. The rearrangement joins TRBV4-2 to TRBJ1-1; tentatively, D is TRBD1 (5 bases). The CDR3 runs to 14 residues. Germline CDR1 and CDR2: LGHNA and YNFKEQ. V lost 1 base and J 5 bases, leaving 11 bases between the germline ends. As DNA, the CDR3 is TGTGCCAGCAGCCAAGCAGGGTATGAAACTGAAGCTTTCTTT. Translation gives CASSQAGYETEAFF.

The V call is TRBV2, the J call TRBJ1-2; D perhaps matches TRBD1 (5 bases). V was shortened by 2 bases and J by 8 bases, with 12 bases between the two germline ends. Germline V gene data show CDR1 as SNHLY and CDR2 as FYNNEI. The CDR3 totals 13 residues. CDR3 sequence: CASSESGPVGYTF. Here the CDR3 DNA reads TGTGCCAGCAGTGAATCGGGGCCGGTAGGCTACACCTTC.

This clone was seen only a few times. The CDR3 is CASSKGLAGGRETQYF. The CDR3 DNA reads TGTGCCAGCAGTAAGGGACTAGCGGGAGGGCGGGAGACCCAGTACTTC. The chain is built from TRBV7-8 and TRBJ2-5, with TRBD2 identical over 16 bases. The germline V gene has CDR1 SGHVS and CDR2 FQNEAQ. The ends lost 6 bases at V and 5 bases at J; junction bases unmatched: 6. The CDR3 consists of 16 residues.

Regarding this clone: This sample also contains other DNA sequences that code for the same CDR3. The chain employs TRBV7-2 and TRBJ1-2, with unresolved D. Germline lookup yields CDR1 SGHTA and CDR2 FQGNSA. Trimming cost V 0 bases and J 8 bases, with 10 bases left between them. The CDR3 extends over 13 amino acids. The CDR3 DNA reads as TGTGCCAGCAGCTTAGCAGGGTCAGGCGGCTACACCTTC. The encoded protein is CASSLAGSGGYTF.

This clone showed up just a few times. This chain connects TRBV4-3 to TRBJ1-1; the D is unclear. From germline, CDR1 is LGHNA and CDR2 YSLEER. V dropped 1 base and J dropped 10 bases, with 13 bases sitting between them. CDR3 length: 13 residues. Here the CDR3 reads CASSQARGMGAFF. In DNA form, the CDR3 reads TGCGCCAGCAGCCAAGCTCGAGGGATGGGAGCTTTCTTT.

CDR3 residues: CASSQGQGKTNEKLFF. In nucleotides, the CDR3 is TGCGCCAGCAGCCAGGGACAGGGAAAAACTAATGAAAAACTGTTTTTT. The V and J genes are TRBV4-1 and TRBJ1-4, with 9 bases matching TRBD1. In germline, CDR1 is MGHRA, CDR2 YSYEKL. The CDR3 runs 16 residues. V trimming: 3 bases; J trimming: 1 base; junction bases outside the gene matches: 3.

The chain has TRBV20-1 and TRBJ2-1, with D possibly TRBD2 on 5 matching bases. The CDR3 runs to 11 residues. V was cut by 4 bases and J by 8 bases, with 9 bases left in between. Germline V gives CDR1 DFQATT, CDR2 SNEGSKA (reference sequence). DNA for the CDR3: TGCAGTGCTACTCCGAGGGATGAGCAGTTCTTC. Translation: CSATPRDEQFF.

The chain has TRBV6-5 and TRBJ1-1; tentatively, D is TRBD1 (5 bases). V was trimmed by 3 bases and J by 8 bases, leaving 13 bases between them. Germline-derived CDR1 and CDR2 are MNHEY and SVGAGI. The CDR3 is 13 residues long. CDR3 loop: CASSYPGTTEAFF. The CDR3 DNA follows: TGTGCCAGCAGTTATCCCGGGACGACGGAAGCTTTCTTT.

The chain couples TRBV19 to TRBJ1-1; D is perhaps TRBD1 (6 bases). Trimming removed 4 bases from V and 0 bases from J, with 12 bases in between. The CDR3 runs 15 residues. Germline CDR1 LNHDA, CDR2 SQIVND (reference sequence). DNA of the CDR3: TGTGCCAGTAGTAATAGACAGGTTCTGAACACTGAAGCTTTCTTT. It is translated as CASSNRQVLNTEAFF.

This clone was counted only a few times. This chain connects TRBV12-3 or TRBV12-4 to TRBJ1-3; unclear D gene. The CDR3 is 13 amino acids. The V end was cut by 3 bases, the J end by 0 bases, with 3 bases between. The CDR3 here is CASSFGSGNTIYF. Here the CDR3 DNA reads TGTGCCAGCAGTTTCGGCTCTGGAAACACCATATATTTT.

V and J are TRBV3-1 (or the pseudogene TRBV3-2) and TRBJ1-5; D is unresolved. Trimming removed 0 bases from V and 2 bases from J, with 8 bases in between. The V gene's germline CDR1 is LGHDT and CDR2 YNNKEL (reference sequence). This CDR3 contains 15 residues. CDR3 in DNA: TGTGCCAGCAGCCAAGATGCCCGGGGCAATCAGCCCCAGCATTTT. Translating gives CASSQDARGNQPQHF.

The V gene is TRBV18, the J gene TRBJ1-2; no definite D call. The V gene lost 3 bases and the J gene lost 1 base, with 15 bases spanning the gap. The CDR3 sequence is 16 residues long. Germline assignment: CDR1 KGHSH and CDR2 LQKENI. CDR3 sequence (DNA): TGTGCCAGCTCACCCGCTCCTAGCCTAAATAACTATGGCTACACCTTC. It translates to CASSPAPSLNNYGYTF.

The CDR3 spells CASSLGGNGGEKLFF. The CDR3, as DNA: TGTGCCAGCAGCTTGGGCGGGAACGGCGGTGAAAAACTGTTTTTT. The rearrangement joins TRBV5-6 to TRBJ1-4; D is unresolved. Germline V gives CDR1 SGHDT, CDR2 YYEEEE. The CDR3 has 15 residues. Deletions cut 0 bases from V and 7 bases from J, with 13 bases between.

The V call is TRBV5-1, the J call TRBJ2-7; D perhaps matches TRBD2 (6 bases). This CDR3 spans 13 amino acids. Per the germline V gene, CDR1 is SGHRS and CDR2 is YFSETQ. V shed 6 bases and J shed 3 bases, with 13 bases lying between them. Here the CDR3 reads CASTRGGNYEQYF. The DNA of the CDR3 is TGCGCCAGCACCCGGGGAGGAAACTACGAGCAGTACTTC.

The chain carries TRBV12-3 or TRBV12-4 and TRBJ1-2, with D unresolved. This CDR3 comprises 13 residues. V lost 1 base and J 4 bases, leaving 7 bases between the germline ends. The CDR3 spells CASSLGPFYGYTF. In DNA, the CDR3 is TGTGCCAGCAGTTTAGGGCCGTTCTATGGCTACACCTTC.

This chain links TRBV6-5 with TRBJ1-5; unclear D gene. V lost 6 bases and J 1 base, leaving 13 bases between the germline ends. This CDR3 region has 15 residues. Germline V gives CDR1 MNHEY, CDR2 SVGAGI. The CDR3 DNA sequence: TGTGCCAGCAGCCTGGGAGAGAGCAGCAATCAGCCCCAGCATTTT. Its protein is CASSLGESSNQPQHF.

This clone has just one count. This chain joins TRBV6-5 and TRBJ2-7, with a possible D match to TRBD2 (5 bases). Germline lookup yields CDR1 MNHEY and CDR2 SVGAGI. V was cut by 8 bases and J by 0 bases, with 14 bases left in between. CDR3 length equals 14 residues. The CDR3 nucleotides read TGTGCCAGCCGGGGAGCGCAGAGCTCCTACGAGCAGTACTTC. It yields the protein CASRGAQSSYEQYF.

The CDR3 DNA is TGCGCCAGCAGCCAAGAGTTGCGGGGTGACGGCAATCAGCCCCAGCATTTT. Translation gives CASSQELRGDGNQPQHF. The rearrangement links TRBV4-3 to TRBJ1-5; the D is unclear. Germline V gives CDR1 LGHNA, CDR2 YSLEER. Trimming took off 0 bases at V and 2 bases at J, with 14 bases between the two ends. The CDR3 totals 17 residues.

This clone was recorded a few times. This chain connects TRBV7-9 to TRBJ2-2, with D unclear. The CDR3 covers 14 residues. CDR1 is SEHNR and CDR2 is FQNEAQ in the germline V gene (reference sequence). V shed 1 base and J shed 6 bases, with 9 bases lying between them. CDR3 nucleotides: TGTGCCAGCAGCTTAGTGGGAATGGCCGGGGAGCTGTTTTTT. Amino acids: CASSLVGMAGELFF.

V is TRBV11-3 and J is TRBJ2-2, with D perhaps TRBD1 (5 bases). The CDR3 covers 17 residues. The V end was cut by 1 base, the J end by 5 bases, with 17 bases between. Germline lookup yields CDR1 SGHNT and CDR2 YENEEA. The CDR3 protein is CASSLGIDSASTGELFF. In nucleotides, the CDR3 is TGTGCCAGCAGCTTAGGGATCGACAGCGCCAGTACCGGGGAGCTGTTTTTT.

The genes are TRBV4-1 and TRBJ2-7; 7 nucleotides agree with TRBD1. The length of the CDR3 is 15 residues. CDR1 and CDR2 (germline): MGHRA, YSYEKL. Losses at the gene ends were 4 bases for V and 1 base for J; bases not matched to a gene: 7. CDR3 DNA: TGCGCCAGCAGCCTTGCGGCAGGGGGTTCCTACGAGCAGTACTTC. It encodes CASSLAAGGSYEQYF.

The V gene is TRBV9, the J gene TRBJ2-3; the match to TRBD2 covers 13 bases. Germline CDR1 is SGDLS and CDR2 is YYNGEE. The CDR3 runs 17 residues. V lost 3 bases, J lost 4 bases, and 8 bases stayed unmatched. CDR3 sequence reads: CASSARLAGGRADTQYF. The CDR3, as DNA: TGTGCCAGCAGCGCTCGACTAGCGGGAGGTAGGGCAGATACGCAGTATTTT.